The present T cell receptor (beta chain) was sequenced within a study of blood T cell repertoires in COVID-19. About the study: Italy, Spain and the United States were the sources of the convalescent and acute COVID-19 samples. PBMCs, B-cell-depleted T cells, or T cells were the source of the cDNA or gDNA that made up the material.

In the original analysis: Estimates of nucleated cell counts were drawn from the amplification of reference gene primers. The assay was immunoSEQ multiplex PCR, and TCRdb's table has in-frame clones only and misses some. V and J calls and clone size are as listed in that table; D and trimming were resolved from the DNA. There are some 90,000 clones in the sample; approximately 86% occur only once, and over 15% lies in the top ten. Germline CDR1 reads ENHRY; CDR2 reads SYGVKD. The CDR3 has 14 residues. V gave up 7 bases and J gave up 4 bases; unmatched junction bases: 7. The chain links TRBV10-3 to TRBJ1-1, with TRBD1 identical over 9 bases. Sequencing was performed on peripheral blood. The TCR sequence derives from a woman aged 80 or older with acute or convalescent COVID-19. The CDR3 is CAITRTGEGTEAFF. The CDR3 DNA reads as TGTGCCATCACTCGGACAGGGGAGGGCACTGAAGCTTTCTTT.